These 30 T cell receptor beta chains were all obtained from the same sample, sequenced in a study of PD-L1 blockade in urothelial cancer (dated by TCRdb to 2015 to 2018). Library method: the immunoSEQ multiplex PCR assay. In its TCRdb copy, this immuneACCESS table keeps in-frame sequences only and misses some clones. Where compared with another copy, unresolved V genes explain less than half of these, and the others have no known cause. The sample profile shows 45,000 to 60,000 clones; nearly 90% of them were found once. Together, the top ten hold 7.6% of the sample. Sample: PBMCs, taken around atezolizumab (anti-PD-L1) treatment. These receptors came from a man aged 55 to 70 with urothelial cancer.

The chain is built from TRBV5-1 and TRBJ2-7; D is unclear. CDR3 length: 13 amino acids. Trimming removed 0 bases from V and 3 bases from J, with 7 bases in between. Germline V gene lookup returns CDR1 SGHRS and CDR2 YFSETQ. The CDR3, as DNA: TGCGCCAGCAGCTTGGTCACGGGCTACGAGCAGTACTTC. This codes for CASSLVTGYEQYF.

In its sample, this clone was seen a few times. The V and J genes are TRBV7-3 and TRBJ2-5; 8 nucleotides line up with TRBD2. This CDR3 is built from 15 residues. CDR1 and CDR2 from the germline V gene are SGHTA and FQGTGA. Trimming at V came to 3 bases and at J to 3 bases, leaving 6 bases not matched to a gene. As DNA, the CDR3 is TGTGCCAGCAGCTTGGCGGGACTAGAGAAAGAGACCCAGTACTTC. Translating it yields CASSLAGLEKETQYF.

V gene TRBV7-6 combines with J gene TRBJ1-6; a weak D match, TRBD1 (5 bases). The ends were cut back, 1 base at V and 5 bases at J, with 9 bases in the middle. CDR1 and CDR2 from the germline V gene are SGHVS and FNYEAQ. This CDR3 has 15 residues. The CDR3 bases are TGTGCCAGCAGCTTAGGCAGGGATGATAATTCACCCCTCCACTTT. Residues: CASSLGRDDNSPLHF.

CDR3 in DNA: TGTGCCAGCAGCCCCGTAGGACTAGCGGGGGTCACCGGGGAGCTGTTTTTT. It is translated as CASSPVGLAGVTGELFF. The rearrangement joins TRBV6-4 to TRBJ2-2; 13 nucleotides align to TRBD2. The CDR3 length is 17 residues. CDR1 MRHNA and CDR2 SNTAGT come from the germline V gene. Trimming at V came to 6 bases and at J to 4 bases, leaving 8 bases not matched to a gene.

The chain joins TRBV5-1 to TRBJ2-5; 9 positions agree with TRBD1. The trim removed 5 bases at V and 2 bases at J, leaving 4 bases unmatched. There are 14 residues in the CDR3. Germline V gene data show CDR1 as SGHRS and CDR2 as YFSETQ. CDR3 nucleotide sequence: TGCGCCAGCAGTCGTGGACAGGGGCAAGAGACCCAGTACTTC. Protein sequence: CASSRGQGQETQYF.

The chain couples TRBV5-1 to TRBJ2-3; possible D gene TRBD2, 6 bases. The V end lost 4 bases, the J end lost 2 bases, and 11 bases lay between the germline ends. CDR1 and CDR2 from the germline V gene are SGHRS and YFSETQ. This CDR3 comprises 14 residues. The CDR3 loop is CASSTGTYTDTQYF. CDR3 nucleotide sequence: TGCGCCAGCAGCACCGGGACTTACACAGATACGCAGTATTTT.

The gene calls are TRBV5-1 and TRBJ2-3; TRBD2 agrees at 11 bases. CDR1 and CDR2 from the germline V gene are SGHRS and YFSETQ. The V segment lost 5 bases and the J segment 0 bases; nucleotides outside the gene matches: 5. The CDR3 has 16 residues. The CDR3 spells CASRASGGLSTDTQYF. In DNA form, the CDR3 reads TGCGCCAGCAGGGCTAGCGGGGGGTTAAGCACAGATACGCAGTATTTT.

This clone was seen once. The chain has TRBV27 and TRBJ2-1; D perhaps matches TRBD2 (7 bases). Germline V CDR1 and CDR2: MNHEY, SMNVEV (reference sequence). Trimming left V 1 base short and J 2 bases short, with 9 bases between. The CDR3 is 15 amino acids. CDR3 amino acids: CASSLWGGTYNEQFF. CDR3 DNA sequence: TGTGCCAGCAGTTTATGGGGGGGCACCTACAATGAGCAGTTCTTC.

As for this clone: One end of the junction does not line up with germline, which may come from a read error. The sample contains more than one DNA sequence encoding this CDR3. CDR3 amino acids: CASSSGGAPGELFF. The CDR3 DNA reads TGTGCTAGCAGCAGCGGGGGGGCTCCCGGGGAGCTGTTTTTT. The chain couples TRBV7-7 to TRBJ2-2, with 10 positions matching TRBD2. The germline gives CDR1 SSHAT, CDR2 FNYEAQ (reference sequence). The CDR3 length is 14 residues. Full variable domain (remainder filled in from reference TRBV7-7 and TRBJ2-2): GAGVSQSPRYKVTKRGQDVTLRCDPISSHATLYWYQQALGQGPEFLTYFNYEAQPDKSGLPSDRFSAERPEGSISTLTIQRTEQRDSAMYRCASSSGGAPGELFFGEGSRLTVL.

This clone was observed once. The V call is TRBV15, the J call TRBJ2-1; D may be TRBD1 (6 bases). This CDR3 comprises 16 residues. Germline V gene data show CDR1 as LNHNV and CDR2 as YYDKDF (reference sequence). Trimming removed 4 bases from V and 3 bases from J, with 16 bases in between. The CDR3 reads CATSTRQALDYNEQFF. CDR3 DNA sequence: TGTGCCACCAGCACCCGACAGGCCCTCGACTACAATGAGCAGTTCTTC.

V is TRBV28 and J is TRBJ1-4, with 10 bases fitting TRBD1. Per germline, CDR1 MDHEN and CDR2 SYDVKM. V lost 5 bases, J lost 4 bases, and 4 bases stayed unmatched. This CDR3 has 15 residues. CDR3: CASSPRTGGNEKLFF. Here the CDR3 DNA reads TGTGCCAGCAGTCCACGGACAGGGGGTAATGAAAAACTGTTTTTT.

This chain joins TRBV7-3 and TRBJ2-5; TRBD1 agrees at 9 bases. With V trimmed by 1 base and J by 5 bases, 5 bases remained unmatched. The CDR3 loop spans 15 amino acids. The germline V gene encodes CDR1 SGHTA and CDR2 FQGTGA. CDR3 sequence reads: CASSLKGTGFETQYF. The CDR3 DNA is TGTGCCAGCAGCTTAAAGGGGACAGGGTTTGAGACCCAGTACTTC.

This clone has just one count. This rearrangement joins TRBV25-1 to TRBJ2-5; 9 bases align to TRBD1. The germline CDR1 and CDR2 sequences are MGHDK and SYGVNS. The CDR3 runs 15 residues. The J segment lost 5 bases and the V segment lost 4 bases, leaving 8 bases of the junction unmatched. The CDR3 sequence: CASSAYRGRGETQYF. CDR3 nucleotides: TGTGCCAGCAGTGCATACAGGGGGCGAGGGGAGACCCAGTACTTC.

This chain connects TRBV9 to TRBJ2-3; 8 nucleotides agree with TRBD2. V shed 0 bases, J shed 5 bases, and the junction held 8 bases outside the gene matches. The CDR3 runs to 16 residues. CDR1 is SGDLS, CDR2 YYNGEE, per germline. As DNA, the CDR3 is TGTGCCAGCAGCGTAGGGCCAGCGGGGGAAGGAGATACGCAGTATTTT. This codes for CASSVGPAGEGDTQYF.

The chain's CDR3 is CASSFNINSPLHF. The DNA of the CDR3 is TGTGCCAGCAGCTTTAACATTAATTCACCCCTCCACTTT. This sequence joins TRBV7-3 and TRBJ1-6; D not certain. V lost 3 bases and J 6 bases, leaving 6 bases between the germline ends. The CDR3 extends over 13 amino acids. Germline CDR1 SGHTA, CDR2 FQGTGA. Full variable domain (rest looked up from reference TRBV7-3 and TRBJ1-6): GAGVSQTPSNKVTEKGKYVELRCDPISGHTALYWYRQSLGQGPEFLIYFQGTGAADDSGLPNDRFFAVRPEGSVSTLKIQRTERGDSAVYLCASSFNINSPLHFGNGTRLTVT.

This clone was seen only once. J is TRBJ2-7 and V is TRBV2, with TRBD1 matching over 7 bases. J lost 4 bases, V lost 6 bases, and 9 bases had no gene match. CDR1 is SNHLY, CDR2 FYNNEI, per germline. The CDR3 is made up of 14 amino acids. In DNA form, the CDR3 reads TGTGCCAGCAGGCGCGAGGGGGCGGTTTACGAGCAGTACTTC. This codes for CASRREGAVYEQYF.

The rearrangement links TRBV30 to TRBJ2-1; D call uncertain. The CDR3 is 14 amino acids. V was trimmed by 0 bases and J by 2 bases, leaving 8 bases between them. Germline CDR1 and CDR2: GTSNPN and SVGIG (reference sequence). The CDR3 spells CAWSVRGTYNEQFF. In nucleotides, the CDR3 is TGTGCCTGGAGTGTACGCGGTACCTACAATGAGCAGTTCTTC. Based on the CDR3 plus reference TRBV30 and TRBJ2-1, the full variable domain is SQTIHQWPATLVQPVGSPLSLECTVEGTSNPNLYWYRQAAGRGLQLLFYSVGIGQISSEVPQNLSASRPQDRQFILSSKKLLLSDSGFYLCAWSVRGTYNEQFFGPGTRLTVL.

This chain joins TRBV30 and TRBJ1-2; D might be TRBD1 (5 bases). CDR1 GTSNPN and CDR2 SVGIG come from the germline V gene (reference sequence). This CDR3 has 13 amino acids. V lost 3 bases to trimming and J lost 4 bases, with 12 bases between them. The CDR3 bases are TGTGCCTGGAGCCAGGACAAATTCTATGGCTACACCTTC. This sequence encodes CAWSQDKFYGYTF.

The chain is built from TRBV5-5 and TRBJ1-1, with 10 positions matching TRBD1. The CDR3 is 16 amino acids. Per germline, CDR1 SGHKS and CDR2 YYEKEE (reference sequence). J lost 5 bases, V lost 4 bases, and 11 bases had no gene match. CDR3 amino acids: CASSQSLGQGYTEAFF. The CDR3 coding sequence is TGTGCCAGCAGCCAGTCCTTGGGACAGGGGTATACTGAAGCTTTCTTT.

The chain combines TRBV6-5 with TRBJ2-1; possibly TRBD1 for D (5 bases). The CDR3 covers 14 residues. CDR1 is MNHEY, CDR2 SVGAGI, per germline. V was trimmed by 0 bases and J by 9 bases, leaving 12 bases between them. CDR3 in amino acids: CASSYSIGALEQFF. The DNA for the CDR3 is TGTGCCAGCAGTTACTCGATTGGGGCTCTTGAGCAGTTCTTC.

The chain links TRBV5-1 to TRBJ1-1, with D possibly being TRBD1 (6 bases). Germline-derived CDR1 and CDR2 are SGHRS and YFSETQ. The V end lost 2 bases, the J end lost 4 bases, and 15 bases lay between the germline ends. CDR3 length: 15 residues. CDR3 residues: CASSLGGGESTEAFF. CDR3 nucleotide sequence: TGCGCCAGCAGCTTAGGCGGGGGCGAAAGCACTGAAGCTTTCTTT.

This CDR3 reads CASSLDGYGYTF. CDR3 nucleotide sequence: TGTGCCAGCAGCTTAGACGGGTATGGCTACACCTTC. The chain recombines TRBV7-2 with TRBJ1-2; D is unresolved. V was cut by 1 base and J by 5 bases, with 5 bases left in between. In germline, CDR1 is SGHTA, CDR2 FQGNSA. The CDR3 spans 12 residues.

The chain recombines TRBV19 with TRBJ1-1; TRBD1 matches 7 bases. The junction had 5 bases not matched to a gene; V was cut back by 7 bases and J by 0 bases. Per germline, CDR1 LNHDA and CDR2 SQIVND (reference sequence). This CDR3 contains 14 residues. The DNA of the CDR3 is TGTGCCAGTACCCCGGGACAGCTGAACACTGAAGCTTTCTTT. This gives the protein CASTPGQLNTEAFF.

The rearrangement joins TRBV5-1 to TRBJ1-6; D is possibly TRBD1 (5 bases). Germline lookup yields CDR1 SGHRS and CDR2 YFSETQ. Deletions cut 4 bases from V and 2 bases from J, with 16 bases between. The CDR3 is 17 amino acids. CDR3 residues: CASSPGGGGTYNSPLHF. CDR3 sequence (DNA): TGCGCCAGCAGCCCCGGCGGGGGGGGTACCTATAATTCACCCCTCCACTTT.

V and J are TRBV28 and TRBJ1-1, with TRBD1 matching over 9 bases. Trimming at V came to 2 bases and at J to 7 bases, leaving 5 bases not matched to a gene. Germline V CDR1 and CDR2: MDHEN, SYDVKM. This CDR3 has 14 amino acids. As DNA, the CDR3 is TGTGCCAGCAGTTTAGACAGGGGGGCCCTTGAAGCTTTCTTT. This codes for CASSLDRGALEAFF. Filled out from reference TRBV28 and TRBJ1-1, the complete variable domain reads DVKVTQSSRYLVKRTGEKVFLECVQDMDHENMFWYRQDPGLGLRLIYFSYDVKMKEKGDIPEGYSVSREKKERFSLILESASTNQTSMYLCASSLDRGALEAFFGQGTRLTVV.

This clone was picked up one time. CDR3 amino acids: CASSAWGGEGYTF. The CDR3 DNA sequence: TGTGCCAGCAGCGCCTGGGGGGGAGAAGGCTACACCTTC. The chain carries TRBV9 and TRBJ1-2, with a tentative D call TRBD1 (5 bases). V shed 3 bases and J shed 8 bases, with 14 bases lying between them. Per germline, CDR1 SGDLS and CDR2 YYNGEE. This CDR3 region has 13 residues.

This clone was picked up a small number of times. This rearrangement joins TRBV18 to TRBJ2-1; 8 nucleotides line up with TRBD2. V gave up 3 bases and J gave up 7 bases; unmatched junction bases: 14. The germline V gene encodes CDR1 KGHSH and CDR2 LQKENI. The CDR3 totals 17 residues. This chain's CDR3 is CASSPLPPGGPGNEQFF. The CDR3 DNA reads TGTGCCAGCTCACCGCTCCCCCCGGGGGGGCCAGGGAATGAGCAGTTCTTC.

The chain recombines TRBV7-9 with TRBJ2-2, with D unresolved. This CDR3 has 14 residues. The ends were cut back, 5 bases at V and 1 base at J, with 8 bases in the middle. Looked up from germline, CDR1 is SEHNR and CDR2 is FQNEAQ (reference sequence). The CDR3 protein is CASSPYENTGELFF. The DNA of the CDR3 is TGTGCCAGCAGCCCCTATGAGAACACCGGGGAGCTGTTTTTT.

This clone occurred a few times. The V and J genes are TRBV6-4 and TRBJ1-1; maybe TRBD1 (6 bases). The germline V gene has CDR1 MRHNA and CDR2 SNTAGT. The CDR3 extends over 13 amino acids. The V end was cut by 1 base, the J end by 8 bases, with 11 bases between. CDR3: CASSDFVGTEAFF. As DNA, the CDR3 is TGTGCCAGCAGTGACTTCGTGGGGACAGAAGCTTTCTTT.

This rearrangement joins TRBV11-3 to TRBJ2-5; 11 positions agree with TRBD1. The CDR3 is made up of 15 amino acids. Germline-derived CDR1 and CDR2 are SGHNT and YENEEA. With V trimmed by 5 bases and J by 5 bases, 7 bases remained unmatched. This CDR3 is CASSLDRGHLETQYF. CDR3 in DNA: TGTGCCAGCAGCCTGGACAGGGGGCACTTGGAGACCCAGTACTTC.